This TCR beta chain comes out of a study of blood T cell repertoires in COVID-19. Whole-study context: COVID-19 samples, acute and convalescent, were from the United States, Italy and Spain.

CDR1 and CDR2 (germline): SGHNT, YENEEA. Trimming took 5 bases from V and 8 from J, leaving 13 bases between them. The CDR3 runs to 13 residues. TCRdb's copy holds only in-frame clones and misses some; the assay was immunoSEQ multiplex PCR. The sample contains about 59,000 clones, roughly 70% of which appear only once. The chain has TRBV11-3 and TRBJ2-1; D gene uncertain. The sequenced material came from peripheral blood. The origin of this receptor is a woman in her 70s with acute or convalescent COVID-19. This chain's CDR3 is CASSTHSFDEQFF. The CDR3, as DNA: TGTGCCAGCAGCACACACAGCTTCGATGAGCAGTTCTTC.